This T cell receptor beta chain was identified in a study of beta chain features in type 1 diabetes. This clone was detected a few times. Its antigen is undetermined. Study findings and constraints: Resolution of whether HLA type affects TCRB rearrangement was not achieved here. For type 1 diabetes patients, VDJ junctions showed fewer insertions and more deletions. People with Type 1 diabetes carried modestly yet significantly shorter TCRB CDR3s in all four CD4+ subsets.

There are 13 residues in the CDR3. Trimming removed 2 bases from V and 4 bases from J, with 7 bases in between. The germline V gene has CDR1 SGHNT and CDR2 YYREEE (reference sequence). Of the isolated RNA, all was reverse transcribed, and so the sequenced material was expressed TCRB transcripts. Clones were read by immunoSEQ multiplex PCR, and TCRdb kept only the in-frame ones, dropping some. The sample shows about 26,000 clones, approximately 53% of them seen only once. Sequencing was performed on stem cell memory CD4+ T cells from blood. The chain joins TRBV5-4 to TRBJ1-5; D unclear. The clonotype comes from a man aged 25-45 years with type 1 diabetes. CDR3: CASSFGTNQPQHF. The DNA for the CDR3 is TGTGCCAGCAGCTTTGGTACAAATCAGCCCCAGCATTTT.